This TCR beta chain was observed in a study of T cell changes during pregnancy in multiple sclerosis. Only in-frame clones appear in the TCRdb table, and some are missing; sequencing was by immunoSEQ multiplex PCR. The sample holds about 110,000 clones, 85% to 95% seen once. Sequencing used peripheral blood, obtained in the third trimester of pregnancy. The TCR comes from a female donor in good health, enrolled as a control in a pregnancy study.

The CDR3 DNA sequence: TGTGCCAGTAGTCTGGACAGGGTCCAGCCCCAGCATTTT. As protein: CASSLDRVQPQHF. The chain has TRBV19 and TRBJ1-5; TRBD1 matches at 8 bases. J gave up 7 bases and V 5 bases, and 4 bases lay outside the gene matches. CDR1 LNHDA and CDR2 SQIVND come from the germline V gene (reference sequence). There are 13 residues in the CDR3.